The rows below give T cell receptor beta chains drawn from one sample of a study of blood T cell repertoires in COVID-19. TCRdb's table, derived via immunoSEQ multiplex PCR, lists solely in-frame clones and lacks some. Of roughly 70,000 clones listed, approximately 84% are singletons. The sample was peripheral blood. These receptors all come from an older woman with acute or convalescent COVID-19. CDR3s include the opening cysteine and the closing phenylalanine or tryptophan. D genes are given only for firm matches. Clone sizes are given selectively: once, few, many, or a class where the clone is expanded.

abundance,v_gene,d_gene,j_gene,CDR3nt,CDR3aa
NA,TRBV9,TRBD1,TRBJ2-3,TGTGCCAGCAGCGTAGCAGGGGGCCCAGATACGCAGTATTTT,CASSVAGGPDTQYF
few,TRBV5-6,NA,TRBJ1-2,TGTGCCAGCAGCTTGGCCTGGAGACCTAATAGCCACACCTTC,CASSLAWRPNSHTF
few,TRBV7-9,TRBD1,TRBJ2-1,TGTGCCAGCAGCTCAGACAGGGAATTCAATGAGCAGTTCTTC,CASSSDREFNEQFF
NA,TRBV6-5,NA,TRBJ2-1,TGTGCCAGCAGAACAGGGTGGGATAGCAATGAGCAGTTCTTC,CASRTGWDSNEQFF
NA,TRBV6-5,NA,TRBJ1-1,TGTGCCAGCAGGGCTGGGGGAGGGGGTCGAACTGAAGCTTTCTTT,CASRAGGGGRTEAFF
NA,TRBV12-3/TRBV12-4,NA,TRBJ2-5,TGTGCCAGCAGTTTAGCCCGAGAGACCCAGTACTTC,CASSLARETQYF
NA,TRBV6-5,NA,TRBJ1-5,TGTGCCAGCAGTTACTCGAGAACACTAAATCAGCCCCAGCATTTT,CASSYSRTLNQPQHF
NA,TRBV7-2,TRBD2,TRBJ2-1,TGTGCCAGCACCGCGGAGTTCGGGGGGGGCTCCTACAATGAGCAGTTCTTC,CASTAEFGGGSYNEQFF
once,TRBV6-5,NA,TRBJ1-2,TGTGCCAGCAGTTATGTCCCAGGTGATGGCTACACCTTC,CASSYVPGDGYTF
NA,TRBV4-1,TRBD1,TRBJ1-6,TGCGCCAGCAGCTCGGGACAGGGGGATTCACCCCTCCACTTT,CASSSGQGDSPLHF
NA,TRBV5-4,NA,TRBJ1-2,TGTGCCAGCAGCTTCGCGGGCCAACTTAACTATGGCTACACCTTC,CASSFAGQLNYGYTF
NA,TRBV30,NA,TRBJ2-7,TGTGCCTGGAGGTCAGGTCCAACCTACGAGCAGTACTTC,CAWRSGPTYEQYF
NA,TRBV7-6,NA,TRBJ1-2,TGTGCCAGCAGCCTGCTCTTCAGCTCGGGAGGCGGGGGCTACACCTTC,CASSLLFSSGGGGYTF
NA,TRBV10-2,NA,TRBJ1-2,TGCGCCAGCAGTGAGTCGATGGGGGCCTATGGCTACACCTTC,CASSESMGAYGYTF
NA,TRBV9,TRBD1,TRBJ2-2,TGTGCCAGCAGCGGAAGACAGGGAGCCACCGGGGAGCTGTTTTTT,CASSGRQGATGELFF
NA,TRBV10-2,TRBD1,TRBJ2-7,TGCGCCACCCAGGGGGCAGGGTTGGTTTACGAGCAGTACTTC,CATQGAGLVYEQYF
NA,TRBV5-1,NA,TRBJ2-3,TGCGCCAGCAACCGCGGGGAGATCACAGATACGCAGTATTTT,CASNRGEITDTQYF
NA,TRBV24-1,NA,TRBJ1-1,TGTGCCACCAATTTAGGAGGGCCCTTGAACACTGAAGCTTTCTTT,CATNLGGPLNTEAFF
NA,TRBV3-1/TRBV3-2,NA,TRBJ2-5,TGTGCCAGCAGTCGAGGCGGCCAAGAGACCCAGTACTTC,CASSRGGQETQYF
once,TRBV3-1/TRBV3-2,TRBD2,TRBJ2-7,TGTGCCAGCAGCCAGGCGGGGGTGTCCTACGAGCAGTACTTC,CASSQAGVSYEQYF
NA,TRBV3-1/TRBV3-2,NA,TRBJ1-1,TGTGCCAGCAGCCCTAGGGGGGGTGGGAACACTGAAGCTTTCTTT,CASSPRGGGNTEAFF
NA,TRBV11-2,TRBD1,TRBJ1-1,TGTGCCAGCAGCTTATTAGGTACAGGGGGTATTGAAGCTTTCTTT,CASSLLGTGGIEAFF
NA,TRBV29-1,TRBD2,TRBJ2-1,TGCAGCGTTGAAGGTTACCTAGCGGGGGCATACGCTCAAAGCTCCTACAATGAGCAGTTCTTC,CSVEGYLAGAYAQSSYNEQFF
once,TRBV5-1,TRBD1,TRBJ1-1,TGCGCCAGCAGCTTGCTTGCCGGGACAGGCACCATCATGAACACTGAAGCTTTCTTT,CASSLLAGTGTIMNTEAFF
NA,TRBV6-5,NA,TRBJ1-5,TGTGCCAGCAGTTACTCGACCGGGGGCAATCAGCCCCAGCATTTT,CASSYSTGGNQPQHF
NA,TRBV7-9,NA,TRBJ2-2,TGTGCCAGCAGCTTAGATTTGAGCGGGGAGCTGTTTTTT,CASSLDLSGELFF
few,TRBV6-5,TRBD1,TRBJ2-7,TGTGCCAGCAGTTACCTGGGACAGGGGAAGGACGAGCAGTACTTC,CASSYLGQGKDEQYF
NA,TRBV7-8,NA,TRBJ2-1,TGTGCCAGCAGCGACAGAGACAATGAGCAGTTCTTC,CASSDRDNEQFF
NA,TRBV13,TRBD2,TRBJ2-2,TGTGCCAGCAGCTTAGGGCTAGCGGGGATCGGGGAGCTGTTTTTT,CASSLGLAGIGELFF
NA,TRBV5-1,TRBD1,TRBJ2-7,TGCGCCAGCAGCCTAGGGACAGGCCTATCCTACGAGCAGTACTTC,CASSLGTGLSYEQYF
NA,TRBV2,NA,TRBJ2-1,TGTGCCAGCAGCCCCCCCGAGAGGGGGGGGTGGATCTTC,CASSPPERGGWIF
NA,TRBV12-2,NA,TRBJ2-3,TGTGCAAGTCGCTTCTCCGTAGCGGGGGGGCCGTTGGCAGATACGCAGTATTTT,CASRFSVAGGPLADTQYF
NA,TRBV6-5,NA,TRBJ2-7,TGTGCCAGCAGTTTAACAGGAAGCTACGAGCAGTACTTC,CASSLTGSYEQYF
NA,TRBV5-4,NA,TRBJ2-7,TGTGCCAGCAGCTTGGGAGGGGAGGACGAGCAGTACTTC,CASSLGGEDEQYF
NA,TRBV10-3,NA,TRBJ1-5,TGTGCCATCAGTGAGTCAGGGGGGGGACTTGGTCAGCCCCAGCATTTT,CAISESGGGLGQPQHF
NA,TRBV12-3/TRBV12-4,NA,TRBJ1-1,TGTGCCAGCAGTTTACGGGGTGAAGCTTTCTTT,CASSLRGEAFF
NA,TRBV3-1/TRBV3-2,TRBD1,TRBJ1-4,TGTGCCAGCAGCCTCGCGGGCAGGGGGAGTGAAAAACTGTTTTTT,CASSLAGRGSEKLFF
NA,TRBV6-5,TRBD2,TRBJ2-1,TGTGCCAGCAGTTCTCCCAGCGGGGGGCTTGACAATGAGCAGTTCTTC,CASSSPSGGLDNEQFF
NA,TRBV4-2,TRBD1,TRBJ1-2,TGTGCCAGCAGCCGAATGGACAGGGTAAACTATGGCTACACCTTC,CASSRMDRVNYGYTF
NA,TRBV6-1,TRBD1,TRBJ1-5,TGTGCCAGCAGTGAAGCGGGTCGCGGACAGGGGGCGATGGCTAGCAATCAGCCCCAGCATTTT,CASSEAGRGQGAMASNQPQHF
NA,TRBV19,NA,TRBJ2-1,TGTGCCAGTAGTATGGGGGGGCACCGCTCCTACAATGAGCAGTTCTTC,CASSMGGHRSYNEQFF
NA,TRBV5-1,TRBD1,TRBJ1-2,TGCGCCAGCAGCTGGAGGGACAGGGATGGCTACACCTTC,CASSWRDRDGYTF
NA,TRBV5-4,TRBD1,TRBJ1-2,TGTGCCAGCAGCTTGCCAGGACAGGGGCAAAACTATGGCTACACCTTC,CASSLPGQGQNYGYTF
NA,TRBV7-3,NA,TRBJ1-4,TGTGCCAGCAGCGCACAGGATACAAGGGAAAAACTGTTTTTT,CASSAQDTREKLFF
NA,TRBV2,NA,TRBJ2-7,TGTGCCAGCACTTTACAGGACAGTTACGAGCAGTACTTC,CASTLQDSYEQYF
NA,TRBV19,NA,TRBJ1-5,TGTGCCAGTAGATCGGGGGAGCATCAGCCCCAGCATTTT,CASRSGEHQPQHF
NA,TRBV21-1,NA,TRBJ2-2,TGTGCCAGCAGCAAAGTCGGGCGGGCGAACACCGGGGAGCTGTTTTTT,CASSKVGRANTGELFF
many,TRBV6-2/TRBV6-3,NA,TRBJ1-1,TGTGCCAGCAGTTACAGGGGCGCGGACACTGAAGCTTTCTTT,CASSYRGADTEAFF
NA,TRBV12-3/TRBV12-4,NA,TRBJ1-3,TGTGCCAGCAGCCCTTGGGGGGACGGCACCATATATTTT,CASSPWGDGTIYF
NA,TRBV30,NA,TRBJ1-3,TGTGCCTGGAATACAGGGCTCTCTGGAAACACCATATATTTT,CAWNTGLSGNTIYF
NA,TRBV3-1/TRBV3-2,NA,TRBJ1-1,TGTGCCAGCAGCCGACTTAACACAGGGTCCACTGAAGCTTTCTTT,CASSRLNTGSTEAFF
NA,TRBV9,NA,TRBJ2-3,TGTGCCAGCAGCCTGGGCCCGGCTAGCACAGATACGCAGTATTTT,CASSLGPASTDTQYF
NA,TRBV6-5,NA,TRBJ1-1,TGTGCCAGCAGTCGGGACTCTCGGAACACTGAAGCTTTCTTT,CASSRDSRNTEAFF
once,TRBV14,TRBD1,TRBJ1-2,TGTGCCAGCAGCCAAGGGACAGGGGGCTGGGATGGCTACACCTTC,CASSQGTGGWDGYTF
NA,TRBV29-1,TRBD1,TRBJ1-2,TGCAGCGTTGGACAGGGGGCGCCTGGCTACACCTTC,CSVGQGAPGYTF
NA,TRBV5-4,NA,TRBJ1-2,TGTGCCAGCACCGCGGGTGGCTATGGCTACACCTTC,CASTAGGYGYTF
NA,TRBV9,TRBD2,TRBJ2-3,TGTGCCAGCAGCGTAGAACTAGCGGGGACAGATACGCAGTATTTT,CASSVELAGTDTQYF
NA,TRBV30,NA,TRBJ2-2,TGTGCCTGGAGTGTAGGAGTCACCGGGGAGCTGTTTTTT,CAWSVGVTGELFF
NA,TRBV5-1,NA,TRBJ2-1,TGCGCCAGCAGCTTGGAAGAGGGTCCGGAGCAGTTCTTC,CASSLEEGPEQFF
NA,TRBV9,TRBD1,TRBJ2-7,TGTGCCAGCAGCGGGGCAACGGGACAGGGGCTAGGCGAGCAGTACTTC,CASSGATGQGLGEQYF